These 27 T cell receptor beta chains were sequenced from one sample in a study of shared clonotypes between healthy human individuals. Assay: immunoSEQ multiplex PCR; the TCRdb copy retains only in-frame clones and omits some. The data contain 190,000 or so clones, over 50% of them singletons. Sequencing was done on a sample of memory CD4+ T cells sorted from blood. Sample subset: CD45RA-negative fraction. The receptors originated from a man aged 25-45 years in good health.

This clone was picked up a small number of times. This rearrangement joins TRBV7-2 to TRBJ2-3; perhaps TRBD2 as D (6 bases). Trimming took off 4 bases at V and 6 bases at J, with 14 bases between the two ends. The CDR3 runs to 14 residues. Germline-derived CDR1 and CDR2 are SGHTA and FQGNSA. CDR3 bases: TGTGCCAGCAGCTCCCTCCGACTAGACGATACGCAGTATTTT. As protein: CASSSLRLDDTQYF.

The rearrangement links TRBV5-4 to TRBJ2-5; TRBD1 agrees at 9 bases. Unmatched junction bases numbered 9, after V lost 4 bases and J lost 5 bases. The CDR3 contains 15 residues. The germline V gene has CDR1 SGHNT and CDR2 YYREEE (reference sequence). The CDR3: CASSLGQGIGETQYF. CDR3 nucleotide sequence: TGTGCCAGCAGCCTGGGACAGGGTATTGGGGAGACCCAGTACTTC. Full variable domain (missing parts from reference TRBV5-4 and TRBJ2-5): ETGVTQSPTHLIKTRGQQVTLRCSSQSGHNTVSWYQQALGQGPQFIFQYYREEENGRGNFPPRFSGLQFPNYSSELNVNALELDDSALYLCASSLGQGIGETQYFGPGTRLLVL.

The rearrangement joins TRBV5-1 to TRBJ2-7, with TRBD2 identical over 9 bases. CDR3 length equals 16 residues. Germline trimming cut 1 base from V and 0 bases from J; bases unmatched to any gene: 5. Germline CDR1 reads SGHRS; CDR2 reads YFSETQ. The CDR3 region is CASSLTSGLGSYEQYF. Written as DNA, the CDR3 is TGCGCCAGCAGCTTGACTAGCGGGCTCGGCTCCTACGAGCAGTACTTC.

The chain joins TRBV28 to TRBJ1-1; D possibly corresponds to TRBD1 (5 bases). The CDR3 loop spans 14 amino acids. The germline V gene has CDR1 MDHEN and CDR2 SYDVKM. V lost 5 bases and J 0 bases, leaving 10 bases between the germline ends. CDR3 amino acids: CASSPGRLNTEAFF. The CDR3 nucleotides are TGTGCCAGCAGTCCGGGACGGCTGAACACTGAAGCTTTCTTT.

CDR3 region: CASSLDGRAEAFF. The CDR3 DNA sequence: TGCGCCAGCAGCTTGGACGGTAGGGCTGAAGCTTTCTTT. The J gene is TRBJ1-1, the V gene TRBV5-1; D unclear. The CDR3 has 13 residues. Germline CDR1 and CDR2: SGHRS and YFSETQ. V lost 0 bases, J lost 6 bases, and 9 bases lay in between.

J is TRBJ2-6 and V is TRBV7-3; either TRBD1 or TRBD2 may fit D (5 bases each). The CDR3 covers 16 residues. The V end lost 2 bases, the J end lost 3 bases, and 11 bases lay between the germline ends. Germline CDR1 and CDR2: SGHTA and FQGTGA. CDR3 sequence reads: CASSLEGRSGANVLTF. CDR3 sequence (DNA): TGTGCCAGCAGCTTAGAGGGGAGAAGTGGGGCCAACGTCCTGACTTTC.

The V call is TRBV5-4, the J call TRBJ2-7, with 11 bases lining up with TRBD2. The CDR3 extends over 16 amino acids. V lost 2 bases to trimming and J lost 3 bases; unmatched junction nucleotides: 7. Germline CDR1 and CDR2: SGHNT and YYREEE (reference sequence). CDR3 DNA: TGTGCCAGCAGCTTAACTAGCGGGAGTGCGAACTACGAGCAGTACTTC. Translation: CASSLTSGSANYEQYF.

The rearrangement uses TRBV18 and TRBJ2-3, with unresolved D. Trimming left V 3 bases short and J 2 bases short, with 6 bases between. Germline loops: CDR1 KGHSH, CDR2 LQKENI. The CDR3 has 13 amino acids. In DNA, the CDR3 is TGTGCCAGCTCACCTCAGCCCACAGATACGCAGTATTTT. This gives the protein CASSPQPTDTQYF.

This sequence joins TRBV5-4 and TRBJ2-2; D is unresolved. Trimming took off 4 bases at V and 2 bases at J, with 18 bases between the two ends. In germline, CDR1 is SGHNT, CDR2 YYREEE (reference sequence). This CDR3 comprises 17 residues. CDR3 DNA: TGTGCCAGCAGCCGCGACAACCCAAAACTCAACACCGGGGAGCTGTTTTTT. Amino acid sequence: CASSRDNPKLNTGELFF.

This clone was found many times. The chain combines TRBV2 with TRBJ2-3; 10 nucleotides align to TRBD2. This CDR3 is built from 15 residues. The germline V gene has CDR1 SNHLY and CDR2 FYNNEI. The V and J ends lost 6 bases and 4 bases, in that order; junction bases with no gene match: 7. This chain's CDR3 is CASREGLAGADTQYF. CDR3 bases: TGTGCCAGCAGGGAGGGGCTAGCGGGAGCAGATACGCAGTATTTT.

CDR3 sequence reads: CASSLRDRAREQYF. In nucleotides, the CDR3 is TGTGCCAGCAGTTTACGGGACAGGGCACGGGAGCAGTACTTC. This chain connects TRBV28 to TRBJ2-7; 9 nucleotides line up with TRBD1. This CDR3 spans 14 amino acids. Germline-derived CDR1 and CDR2 are MDHEN and SYDVKM. The V and J ends lost 2 bases and 7 bases, in that order; junction bases with no gene match: 6.

The rearrangement links TRBV28 to TRBJ2-2; D ambiguous. Trimming removed 3 bases at V and 3 bases at J, with 11 bases between. Germline CDR1 MDHEN, CDR2 SYDVKM. CDR3 length: 15 residues. The chain's CDR3 is CASSFGFKDTGELFF. In DNA, the CDR3 is TGTGCCAGCAGTTTTGGTTTTAAGGACACCGGGGAGCTGTTTTTT.

This clone was observed a handful of times. The chain uses TRBV5-1 and TRBJ2-5; TRBD1 matches at 8 bases. V gave up 4 bases and J gave up 2 bases; unmatched junction bases: 10. The germline V gene encodes CDR1 SGHRS and CDR2 YFSETQ. CDR3 size: 16 residues. This CDR3 is CASSPRTGIRQETQYF. CDR3 in DNA: TGCGCCAGCAGCCCTAGGACAGGGATTAGACAAGAGACCCAGTACTTC.

Remarks on this clone: The sample contains more than one DNA sequence encoding this CDR3. V gene TRBV7-8 combines with J gene TRBJ1-1; D not certain. Germline CDR1 is SGHVS and CDR2 is FQNEAQ. V shed 3 bases and J shed 2 bases, with 10 bases lying between them. The CDR3 contains 14 residues. Here the CDR3 reads CASSLVAGNTEAFF. In DNA form, the CDR3 reads TGTGCCAGCAGCTTGGTCGCGGGCAACACTGAAGCTTTCTTT.

This clone was counted a single time. V is TRBV29-1 and J is TRBJ2-7, with 8 nucleotides matching TRBD1. The CDR3 has 16 amino acids. CDR1 and CDR2 from the germline V gene are SQVTM and ANQGSEA. V dropped 5 bases and J dropped 2; count of bases not matched to a gene: 14. The CDR3 DNA follows: TGCAGCGTTTCTCCCTGGACAGGGCGAGGGACCTACGAGCAGTACTTC. Its translation is CSVSPWTGRGTYEQYF.

This clone was recorded at least ten times. The chain carries TRBV19 and TRBJ1-5, with 10 bases aligning to TRBD1. Losses at the gene ends were 5 bases for V and 3 bases for J; bases not matched to a gene: 7. This CDR3 has 16 residues. Germline V CDR1 and CDR2: LNHDA, SQIVND (reference sequence). This chain's CDR3 is CASSHRDRGFNQPQHF. The CDR3 bases are TGTGCCAGTAGTCACCGGGACAGGGGCTTCAATCAGCCCCAGCATTTT.

This clone was seen a handful of times. This chain uses TRBV27 with TRBJ2-1, with 8 bases identical to TRBD2. The CDR3 extends over 14 amino acids. The junction had 7 bases not matched to a gene; V was cut back by 3 bases and J by 9 bases. The germline V gene encodes CDR1 MNHEY and CDR2 SMNVEV (reference sequence). The CDR3 region is CASSFGTRGVEQFF. The DNA of the CDR3 is TGTGCCAGCAGTTTCGGGACTAGGGGGGTTGAGCAGTTCTTC.

The chain couples TRBV19 to TRBJ1-2, with D uncertain. Trimming shortened V by 5 bases and J by 4 bases, and 14 bases separated the two germline ends. The germline V gene encodes CDR1 LNHDA and CDR2 SQIVND (reference sequence). The CDR3 length is 14 residues. CDR3 residues: CASSVLTSGYGYTF. CDR3 DNA sequence: TGTGCCAGTAGTGTACTCACTTCTGGCTATGGCTACACCTTC.

This clone was observed a few times. CDR3 bases: TGCGCCAGCAGTGATGTCAGACCCTATGGCTACACCTTC. Its protein is CASSDVRPYGYTF. This chain connects TRBV10-2 to TRBJ1-2; D remains unclear. Germline CDR1 WSHSY, CDR2 SAAADI. Trimming removed 3 bases from V and 4 bases from J, with 9 bases in between. This CDR3 contains 13 residues.

The chain recombines TRBV11-3 with TRBJ2-6, with D possibly TRBD1 on 6 matching bases. Per the germline V gene, CDR1 is SGHNT and CDR2 is YENEEA. V was pared by 5 bases and J by 0 bases, with 11 bases between. This CDR3 has 16 amino acids. CDR3 residues: CASSPGQISGANVLTF. CDR3 nucleotide sequence: TGTGCCAGCAGCCCTGGACAGATCTCTGGGGCCAACGTCCTGACTTTC.

The chain employs TRBV4-1 and TRBJ2-1; 8 bases fit TRBD2. With V trimmed by 4 bases and J by 9 bases, 11 bases remained unmatched. The CDR3 totals 15 residues. CDR1 is MGHRA, CDR2 YSYEKL, per germline. CDR3 region: CASSPGLAVGTEQFF. The CDR3 DNA sequence: TGCGCCAGCAGCCCAGGACTAGCTGTGGGGACTGAGCAGTTCTTC.

The chain joins TRBV28 to TRBJ2-3, with D tentatively TRBD2 (5 bases). The germline CDR1 and CDR2 sequences are MDHEN and SYDVKM. The CDR3 covers 15 residues. V was pared by 4 bases and J by 2 bases, with 13 bases between. CDR3 bases: TGTGCCAGCAGTTCCCATAGCGACTACACAGATACGCAGTATTTT. It specifies CASSSHSDYTDTQYF.

The chain combines TRBV9 with TRBJ1-2; 7 bases map to TRBD1. Per germline, CDR1 SGDLS and CDR2 YYNGEE. The V and J ends lost 4 bases and 4 bases, in that order; junction bases with no gene match: 7. CDR3 length: 14 residues. This CDR3 reads CASSPSTGTYGYTF. In nucleotides, the CDR3 is TGTGCCAGCAGCCCATCGACAGGGACCTATGGCTACACCTTC.

The V and J genes are TRBV29-1 and TRBJ2-5; perhaps TRBD1 as D (6 bases). The CDR3 covers 12 residues. The V gene lost 7 bases and the J gene lost 0 bases, with 9 bases spanning the gap. Germline-derived CDR1 and CDR2 are SQVTM and ANQGSEA. DNA for the CDR3: TGCAGCGCCCGACAGGACCAAGAGACCCAGTACTTC. Translated: CSARQDQETQYF.

The rearrangement joins TRBV6-1 to TRBJ2-7, with D maybe TRBD2 (6 bases). This CDR3 comprises 12 residues. CDR1 MNHNS and CDR2 SASEGT come from the germline V gene. V lost 7 bases to trimming and J lost 4 bases, with 11 bases between them. The CDR3 loop reads CASIGTLYEQYF. CDR3 nucleotide sequence: TGTGCCAGCATAGGGACTTTATACGAGCAGTACTTC.

The V call is TRBV2, the J call TRBJ2-6, with D possibly matching TRBD1 (6 bases). The CDR3 runs to 17 residues. Germline CDR1 SNHLY, CDR2 FYNNEI. Trimming shortened V by 4 bases and J by 0 bases, and 13 bases separated the two germline ends. The CDR3 loop is CASSGGGASSGANVLTF. CDR3 DNA sequence: TGTGCCAGCAGTGGTGGGGGCGCATCCTCTGGGGCCAACGTCCTGACTTTC. The full variable domain, its missing parts supplied by reference TRBV2 and TRBJ2-6, is EPEVTQTPSHQVTQMGQEVILRCVPISNHLYFYWYRQILGQKVEFLVSFYNNEISEKSEIFDDQFSVERPDGSNFTLKIRSTKLEDSAMYFCASSGGGASSGANVLTFGAGSRLTVL.

About this clone: The likely explanation is a read error, given a far larger clone one base away. The genes are TRBV4-1 and TRBJ1-1; 8 nucleotides agree with TRBD1. Germline V gives CDR1 MGHRA, CDR2 YSYEKL. The V gene end was trimmed by 3 bases and the J gene end by 1 base; junction bases not matched to a gene: 7. CDR3 length: 16 residues. CDR3 loop: CASSQLARGPNTEAFF. The CDR3 bases are TGCGCCAGCAGCCAGCTGGCCAGGGGGCCGAACACTGAAGCTTTCTTT.